The T cell receptor (beta chain) described here comes from a study of blood T cells in healthy people across ages. For the second PCR, which ran for roughly 6 to 12 cycles, a sample-barcoded 5' primer and a J-beta primer mix were used. TCRdb reprocessed the 5' RACE reads via MiXCR and lists one record per CDR3 protein. The top ten hold approximately 14% of the sample, which has over 550,000 distinct CDR3 sequences, about 30% seen once. This clonotype appeared a few times. Its antigen is still unknown. Study-wide results and caveats: Bulk PBMC profiling left naive and antigen-experienced comparisons inconclusive.

This CDR3 has 15 residues. V lost 0 bases and J lost 3, with 14 bases in between. Germline CDR1 is DFQATT and CDR2 is SNEGSKA (reference sequence). The sample providers were healthy Caucasian people from Russia, aged about 6 to 100. Around 10 milliliters of peripheral blood were drawn from each donor. The sequenced sample was blood. The clonotype was recovered from a woman older than 75 in good health. V and J are TRBV20-1 and TRBJ1-1, with D possibly being TRBD1 (5 bases). The CDR3 sequence: CSARDGTGEDTEAFF. The CDR3 DNA reads TGCAGTGCTAGAGATGGGACCGGGGAGGACACTGAAGCTTTCTTT.